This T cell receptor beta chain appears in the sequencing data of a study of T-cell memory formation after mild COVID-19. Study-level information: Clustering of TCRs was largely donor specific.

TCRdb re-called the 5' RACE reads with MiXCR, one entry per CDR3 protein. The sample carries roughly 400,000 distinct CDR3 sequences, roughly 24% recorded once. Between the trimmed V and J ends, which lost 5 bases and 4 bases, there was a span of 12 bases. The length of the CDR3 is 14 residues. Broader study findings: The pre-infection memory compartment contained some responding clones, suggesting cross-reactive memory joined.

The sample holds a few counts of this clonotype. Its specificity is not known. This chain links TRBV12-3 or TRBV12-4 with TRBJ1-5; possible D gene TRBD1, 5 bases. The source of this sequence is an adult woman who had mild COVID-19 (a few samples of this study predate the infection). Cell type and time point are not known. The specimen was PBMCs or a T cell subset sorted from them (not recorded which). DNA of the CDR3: TGTGCCAGCAGTCGAGGGACTCCTAATCAGCCCCAGCATTTT. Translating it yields CASSRGTPNQPQHF.